These 22 T cell receptor beta chains came from one sample sequenced in a study of beta chain features in type 1 diabetes. The sequenced template was cDNA made from the entire isolated RNA. TCRdb keeps only in-frame clones here, not all; method: immunoSEQ multiplex PCR. The table has around 400,000 clones, roughly an eighth seen once; the top ten hold approximately 0.015%. Sequenced: naive CD4+ T cells from blood. The receptor source for this set is a man aged 18-30 years in good health.

Only a few counts were recorded for this clone. The chain combines TRBV29-1 with TRBJ1-2; D is unclear. The V and J ends lost 4 bases and 1 base respectively, with 7 bases between them. This CDR3 region has 12 residues. From germline, CDR1 is SQVTM and CDR2 ANQGSEA. CDR3 in amino acids: CSVVSVNYGYTF. The CDR3 nucleotides are TGCAGCGTTGTTTCAGTTAACTATGGCTACACCTTC.

This clone was counted between two and nine times. The chain is built from TRBV15 and TRBJ1-2, with no clear D. This CDR3 spans 15 amino acids. V lost 0 bases to trimming and J lost 4 bases, with 12 bases between them. Germline-derived CDR1 and CDR2 are LNHNV and YYDKDF (reference sequence). CDR3 sequence: CATSRDYEGGYGYTF. CDR3 DNA: TGTGCCACCAGCAGAGATTATGAGGGTGGCTATGGCTACACCTTC.

This clone was seen a few times. Because the CDR3 is missing its conserved closing phenylalanine or tryptophan, this is likely a read error. No DNA is shown, since the ends of the CDR3 on it are uncertain; the CDR3 is the one TCRdb lists. This rearrangement joins TRBV6-5 to TRBJ2-3; the D call of TRBD1 is as the table states it, not checked on the DNA. Germline V gene lookup returns CDR1 MNHEY and CDR2 SVGAGI. The CDR3 region is 12 residues in length, termini included. The CDR3: CASSATALTHTE.

This clone was detected a few times. The chain has TRBV7-2 and TRBJ1-4, with D unresolved. The CDR3 has 15 residues. The V gene's germline CDR1 is SGHTA and CDR2 FQGNSA. V was shortened by 3 bases and J by 0 bases, with 8 bases between the two germline ends. The CDR3 DNA sequence: TGTGCCAGCAGCTTCCAACAAGCAACTAATGAAAAACTGTTTTTT. This translates into CASSFQQATNEKLFF.

This clone was seen a handful of times. V gene TRBV7-2 combines with J gene TRBJ1-2; D ambiguous. Germline lookup yields CDR1 SGHTA and CDR2 FQGNSA. Trimming cost V 2 bases and J 1 base, with 5 bases left between them. This CDR3 contains 13 residues. Written as DNA, the CDR3 is TGTGCCAGCAGCTTAACAGTTAACTATGGCTACACCTTC. Protein: CASSLTVNYGYTF.

This clone has only a few counts. In DNA form, the CDR3 reads TGTGCCATCAGTGACGGACAGGGTAGGGGGGAAGCTTTCTTT. Translated: CAISDGQGRGEAFF. This chain connects TRBV10-3 to TRBJ1-1; 8 bases map to TRBD1. The germline gives CDR1 ENHRY, CDR2 SYGVKD. V was pared by 3 bases and J by 8 bases, with 8 bases of the junction left unmatched. The CDR3 spans 14 residues.

This clone was counted between two and nine times. Other DNA sequences within the sample encode an identical CDR3. The chain recombines TRBV5-1 with TRBJ1-1, with TRBD1 as a possible D gene (5 bases). The germline CDR1 and CDR2 sequences are SGHRS and YFSETQ. The CDR3 spans 12 residues. V was clipped by 4 bases and J by 4 bases, with 8 bases between them. The CDR3 DNA reads as TGCGCCAGCAGCCTCCAGGGCACTGAAGCTTTCTTT. It translates to CASSLQGTEAFF.

The rearrangement links TRBV27 to TRBJ1-5, with TRBD1 matching 7 bases. Trimming cost V 8 bases and J 1 base; bases outside gene matches: 8. CDR3 length: 15 amino acids. The germline V gene has CDR1 MNHEY and CDR2 SMNVEV (reference sequence). The CDR3 region is CASSTTGLSNQPQHF. CDR3 coding DNA: TGTGCCAGCTCCACGACAGGGTTGAGCAATCAGCCCCAGCATTTT.

This rearrangement joins TRBV29-1 to TRBJ2-5, with TRBD1 matching over 8 bases. Germline-derived CDR1 and CDR2 are SQVTM and ANQGSEA. The CDR3 loop spans 13 amino acids. Trimming removed 7 bases from V and 7 bases from J; junction bases left unmatched: 11. The CDR3 region is CSGRGRLGGTQYF. The CDR3 region has the DNA TGCAGCGGCAGGGGGCGCTTAGGTGGGACCCAGTACTTC.

This clone was observed a few times. This chain joins TRBV4-2 and TRBJ2-7; the D gene is possibly TRBD1 (7 bases). Germline V gives CDR1 LGHNA, CDR2 YNFKEQ. Trimming took off 4 bases at V and 4 bases at J, with 17 bases between the two ends. This CDR3 contains 15 residues. CDR3 protein: CASSREDRNLYEQYF. CDR3 DNA sequence: TGTGCCAGCAGCCGGGAGGACAGGAATCTTTACGAGCAGTACTTC.

This chain joins TRBV9 and TRBJ2-4, with 9 bases aligning to TRBD1. In germline, CDR1 is SGDLS, CDR2 YYNGEE. With V trimmed by 3 bases and J by 2 bases, 9 bases remained unmatched. This CDR3 spans 17 amino acids. CDR3 loop: CASSAFGQGSTKNIQYF. The CDR3 DNA reads TGTGCCAGCAGCGCCTTCGGACAGGGGTCGACCAAAAACATTCAGTACTTC.

J is TRBJ2-7 and V is TRBV30; perhaps TRBD2 as D (5 bases). The germline V gene has CDR1 GTSNPN and CDR2 SVGIG (reference sequence). The CDR3 length is 10 residues. Trimming stripped 1 base from V and 12 bases from J, with 10 bases between. CDR3 amino acids: CAWSATRMYF. CDR3 sequence (DNA): TGTGCCTGGAGTGCTACTAGGATGTACTTC.

The rearrangement uses TRBV7-2 and TRBJ2-7; the match to TRBD2 covers 11 bases. With 3 bases clipped from V and 1 base from J, the junction kept 2 bases outside the gene matches. The CDR3 has 15 amino acids. Germline CDR1 SGHTA, CDR2 FQGNSA. The CDR3 DNA is TGTGCCAGCAGCTTGGGACTAGCGGAATCCTACGAGCAGTACTTC. This sequence encodes CASSLGLAESYEQYF.

This clone has more than one count but fewer than ten. The chain is built from TRBV2 and TRBJ1-2, with a possible D match to TRBD1 (6 bases). CDR3 length: 13 amino acids. In germline, CDR1 is SNHLY, CDR2 FYNNEI. V was shortened by 7 bases and J by 2 bases, with 11 bases between the two germline ends. CDR3 residues: CASTQGQNYGYTF. The CDR3 DNA sequence: TGTGCCAGCACTCAGGGGCAAAACTATGGCTACACCTTC.

The table lists this clone with a few counts. CDR3: CASSLRTGTAYEQYF. DNA for the CDR3: TGTGCCAGCAGTTTACGGACAGGGACGGCCTACGAGCAGTACTTC. This chain connects TRBV6-1 to TRBJ2-7; TRBD1 matches 8 bases. Looked up from germline, CDR1 is MNHNS and CDR2 is SASEGT. This CDR3 has 15 amino acids. Germline trimming cut 5 bases from V and 2 bases from J; bases unmatched to any gene: 8.

The J gene is TRBJ2-7, the V gene TRBV5-1, with 8 bases identical to TRBD2. The CDR3 has 15 amino acids. V shed 0 bases and J 6 bases; nucleotides not matched to a gene: 8. The V gene's germline CDR1 is SGHRS and CDR2 YFSETQ. This CDR3 reads CASSLAASGQLEQYF. The CDR3 nucleotides are TGCGCCAGCAGCTTGGCGGCTAGCGGGCAGCTCGAGCAGTACTTC.

The V gene is TRBV29-1, the J gene TRBJ2-2; 9 bases map to TRBD2. V trimming: 6 bases; J trimming: 5 bases; junction bases outside the gene matches: 7. Germline assignment: CDR1 SQVTM and CDR2 ANQGSEA. The CDR3 runs to 14 residues. The CDR3 region is CSVRLAGGTGELFF. The CDR3 nucleotides are TGCAGCGTCCGTTTGGCGGGAGGGACCGGGGAGCTGTTTTTT.

The chain couples TRBV28 to TRBJ2-2, with 10 bases that match TRBD2. J gave up 5 bases and V 7 bases, and 4 bases lay outside the gene matches. The CDR3 runs 14 residues. CDR1 is MDHEN, CDR2 SYDVKM, per germline. DNA of the CDR3: TGTGCCAGCACTGCTAGCGGGAGAACCGGGGAGCTGTTTTTT. Translated, it gives CASTASGRTGELFF. Together with reference TRBV28 and TRBJ2-2, the CDR3 gives the full variable domain: DVKVTQSSRYLVKRTGEKVFLECVQDMDHENMFWYRQDPGLGLRLIYFSYDVKMKEKGDIPEGYSVSREKKERFSLILESASTNQTSMYLCASTASGRTGELFFGEGSRLTVL.

This clone was picked up a small number of times. This chain uses TRBV5-4 with TRBJ1-6; possible D gene TRBD1, 5 bases. Looked up from germline, CDR1 is SGHNT and CDR2 is YYREEE (reference sequence). The germline V and J ends were trimmed by 4 bases and 8 bases, with 13 bases remaining between them. This CDR3 has 14 amino acids. Here the CDR3 DNA reads TGTGCCAGCAGCGGGGGGGGACGGGATTCACCCCTCCACTTT. Translation gives CASSGGGRDSPLHF. Filled out from reference TRBV5-4 and TRBJ1-6, the complete variable domain reads ETGVTQSPTHLIKTRGQQVTLRCSSQSGHNTVSWYQQALGQGPQFIFQYYREEENGRGNFPPRFSGLQFPNYSSELNVNALELDDSALYLCASSGGGRDSPLHFGNGTRLTVT.

The J gene is TRBJ1-3, the V gene TRBV30, with D unresolved. V was clipped by 4 bases and J by 3 bases, with 10 bases between them. Germline values: CDR1 GTSNPN, CDR2 SVGIG (reference sequence). There are 13 residues in the CDR3. The CDR3 is CAWNPLVGNTIYF. CDR3 sequence (DNA): TGTGCCTGGAATCCCCTCGTTGGAAACACCATATATTTT. Full variable domain (missing parts from reference TRBV30 and TRBJ1-3): SQTIHQWPATLVQPVGSPLSLECTVEGTSNPNLYWYRQAAGRGLQLLFYSVGIGQISSEVPQNLSASRPQDRQFILSSKKLLLSDSGFYLCAWNPLVGNTIYFGEGSWLTVV.

The chain uses TRBV7-3 and TRBJ2-5, with TRBD1 matching over 9 bases. CDR3 length: 14 amino acids. The germline gives CDR1 SGHTA, CDR2 FQGTGA. With 4 bases clipped from V and 4 bases from J, the junction kept 4 bases outside the gene matches. The CDR3 bases are TGTGCCAGCAGCTCCACAGGGGGCGTAGAGACCCAGTACTTC. This codes for CASSSTGGVETQYF.

This clone was seen only a few times. The chain combines TRBV29-1 with TRBJ2-2, with 7 positions matching TRBD1. Germline V lookup: CDR1 SQVTM, CDR2 ANQGSEA. With 7 bases clipped from V and 0 bases from J, the junction kept 5 bases outside the gene matches. This CDR3 spans 14 amino acids. Here the CDR3 reads CSAEGASNTGELFF. In nucleotides, the CDR3 is TGCAGCGCCGAGGGGGCATCGAACACCGGGGAGCTGTTTTTT.